The 23 T cell receptor beta chains below were found in one sample sequenced in a study of cytomegalovirus exposure and HLA in healthy donors. Vbeta (60) and Jbeta (13) primers were used in the PCR. The protocol was immunoSEQ multiplex PCR, while the TCRdb copy is restricted to in-frame clones and leaves out a portion. This table lists fewer than 200,000 clones. Material for sequencing was PBMCs. The receptors shown here come from a man aged 30 to 39 in good health and CMV-seronegative.

The chain carries TRBV28 and TRBJ2-5; TRBD2 agrees at 10 bases. Per the germline V gene, CDR1 is MDHEN and CDR2 is SYDVKM. V was pared by 8 bases and J by 1 base, with 10 bases of the junction left unmatched. The CDR3 totals 16 residues. CDR3 residues: CASGVGASGGQETQYF. CDR3 nucleotides: TGTGCCAGCGGGGTGGGCGCTAGCGGGGGCCAAGAGACCCAGTACTTC.

This rearrangement joins TRBV10-2 to TRBJ1-1; D may be TRBD1 (5 bases). V was clipped by 2 bases and J by 5 bases, with 12 bases between them. Germline loops: CDR1 WSHSY, CDR2 SAAADI. CDR3 length equals 14 residues. In DNA form, the CDR3 reads TGCGCCAGCAGTGAGGGGGGGTGGGGGACTGAAGCTTTCTTT. It translates to CASSEGGWGTEAFF.

The chain is built from TRBV7-9 and TRBJ2-2, with 10 positions matching TRBD1. This CDR3 is 17 amino acids long. After removal of 5 bases from V and 2 bases from J, the junction contained 8 bases not matched to a gene. Per the germline V gene, CDR1 is SEHNR and CDR2 is FQNEAQ (reference sequence). CDR3 DNA sequence: TGTGCCAGCAGCGACGGTGGGACAGGGGTTAACACCGGGGAGCTGTTTTTT. As protein: CASSDGGTGVNTGELFF.

The DNA for the CDR3 is TGTGCCAGCAGCTTGTTTATTGCAGATACGCAGTATTTT. Its translation is CASSLFIADTQYF. The chain joins TRBV5-4 to TRBJ2-3; no definite D call. Germline lookup yields CDR1 SGHNT and CDR2 YYREEE (reference sequence). Between the trimmed V and J ends, which lost 1 base and 4 bases, there was a span of 7 bases. CDR3 length equals 13 residues.

This chain uses TRBV7-3 with TRBJ2-1; 11 bases map to TRBD2. CDR1 is SGHTA and CDR2 is FQGTGA in the germline V gene. The ends lost 5 bases at V and 5 bases at J; junction bases unmatched: 5. This CDR3 region has 15 residues. DNA for the CDR3: TGTGCCAGCAGCGCCGGGACTAGCGGAAACAATGAGCAGTTCTTC. This codes for CASSAGTSGNNEQFF.

This chain uses TRBV5-4 with TRBJ1-4; 10 bases match TRBD1. The V and J ends lost 4 bases and 3 bases, in that order; junction bases with no gene match: 6. CDR1 is SGHNT and CDR2 is YYREEE in the germline V gene (reference sequence). The CDR3 spans 16 residues. The CDR3, as DNA: TGTGCCAGCAGCGAGGGACAGGGGCCAGCTAATGAAAAACTGTTTTTT. Its translation: CASSEGQGPANEKLFF.

Concerning this clone itself: An end of the junction does not agree with germline; a read error may underlie this. The chain is built from TRBV15 and TRBJ2-7, with D perhaps TRBD1 (6 bases). Germline V CDR1 and CDR2: LNHNV, YYDKDF (reference sequence). The CDR3 totals 16 residues. CDR3 sequence (DNA): TGTGCCACCAGTAGAGATCAGGGGACCCGCTCCTACGAGCAGTACTTC. This sequence encodes CATSRDQGTRSYEQYF.

J is TRBJ2-5 and V is TRBV29-1; D unclear. Per germline, CDR1 SQVTM and CDR2 ANQGSEA. With 6 bases removed from V and 4 bases from J, the gap between germline ends came to 12 bases. This CDR3 has 12 amino acids. The CDR3 DNA sequence: TGCAGCGTCCGAAGACAACGAGAGACCCAGTACTTC. Protein: CSVRRQRETQYF.

The gene calls are TRBV5-1 and TRBJ2-5; 8 nucleotides match TRBD2. CDR3 size: 15 residues. Germline V gives CDR1 SGHRS, CDR2 YFSETQ. Trimming took 2 bases from V and 4 from J; bases not matched to a gene: 7. CDR3 nucleotide sequence: TGCGCCAGCAGCTTCAGCGGGAGTGTCGGAGAGACCCAGTACTTC. Translation gives CASSFSGSVGETQYF.

This chain links TRBV7-8 with TRBJ1-2; maybe TRBD1 (6 bases). The CDR3 loop spans 15 amino acids. Germline CDR1 is SGHVS and CDR2 is FQNEAQ. The V gene lost 0 bases and the J gene lost 7 bases, with 15 bases spanning the gap. The CDR3 loop is CASSLAQGPSGGYTF. For the CDR3, the DNA is TGTGCCAGCAGCTTAGCCCAGGGGCCTTCTGGTGGCTACACCTTC. Variable domain in full (rest from reference TRBV7-8 and TRBJ1-2): GAGVSQSPRYKVAKRGQDVALRCDPISGHVSLFWYQQALGQGPEFLTYFQNEAQLDKSGLPSDRFFAERPEGSVSTLKIQRTQQEDSAVYLCASSLAQGPSGGYTFGSGTRLTVV.

This chain joins TRBV5-4 and TRBJ1-2; no firm D call. Trimming took off 4 bases at V and 5 bases at J, with 9 bases between the two ends. CDR3 length: 12 residues. The germline V gene encodes CDR1 SGHNT and CDR2 YYREEE (reference sequence). CDR3: CASSERDYGYTF. The CDR3 DNA reads as TGTGCCAGCAGCGAAAGAGATTATGGCTACACCTTC.

The genes are TRBV7-9 and TRBJ1-1; 10 positions match TRBD1. The CDR3 is 16 amino acids. The ends lost 5 bases at V and 3 bases at J; junction bases unmatched: 9. From germline, CDR1 is SEHNR and CDR2 FQNEAQ (reference sequence). The chain's CDR3 is CASSPRDRGQDTEAFF. The CDR3, as DNA: TGTGCCAGCAGCCCCCGCGACAGGGGGCAGGACACTGAAGCTTTCTTT.

This chain joins TRBV18 and TRBJ2-7, with D unresolved. The CDR3 sequence is 12 residues long. The V end was cut by 2 bases, the J end by 6 bases, with 8 bases between. The germline V gene encodes CDR1 KGHSH and CDR2 LQKENI. DNA of the CDR3: TGTGCCAGCTCACCAGAGACACGCGAGCAGTACTTC. Its translation is CASSPETREQYF.

About this clone itself: One end of the junction varies from germline; a read error may be responsible. Different DNA sequences within this sample yield the same CDR3. The rearrangement joins TRBV6-5 to TRBJ1-1; 7 nucleotides match TRBD1. The CDR3 has 15 residues. The V gene's germline CDR1 is MNHEY and CDR2 SVGAGI. The CDR3 protein is CASSRTGWGNTEAFF. Written as DNA, the CDR3 is TGTGCCAGCAGTAGGACAGGCTGGGGGAACACCGAAGCTTTCTTT.

The J gene is TRBJ2-7, the V gene TRBV13, with TRBD2 matching 10 bases. There are 15 residues in the CDR3. Germline trimming cut 2 bases from V and 0 bases from J; bases unmatched to any gene: 1. Germline V gene data show CDR1 as PRHDT and CDR2 as FYEKMQ (reference sequence). Here the CDR3 reads CASSLRTSGSYEQYF. CDR3 DNA sequence: TGTGCCAGCAGCTTAAGGACTAGCGGCTCCTACGAGCAGTACTTC.

The chain links TRBV27 to TRBJ1-4, with D perhaps matching TRBD1 (5 bases). The CDR3 length is 15 residues. Germline lookup yields CDR1 MNHEY and CDR2 SMNVEV (reference sequence). V gave up 5 bases and J gave up 1 base, with 11 bases separating them. The CDR3 sequence: CASSGLRVTNEKLFF. The CDR3 DNA sequence: TGTGCCAGCAGTGGCCTCAGGGTAACTAATGAAAAACTGTTTTTT.

The chain is built from TRBV25-1 and TRBJ1-2, with D perhaps TRBD1 (5 bases). The CDR3 is 14 residues long. The V gene lost 6 bases and the J gene lost 6 bases, with 17 bases spanning the gap. Germline CDR1 and CDR2: MGHDK and SYGVNS. CDR3 sequence (DNA): TGTGCCAGCAGCGCCTCGGGGGGACGTGATGGCTACACCTTC. It codes for CASSASGGRDGYTF.

This chain links TRBV5-4 with TRBJ2-1, with 10 nucleotides matching TRBD1. This CDR3 contains 17 residues. Germline-derived CDR1 and CDR2 are SGHNT and YYREEE (reference sequence). V dropped 9 bases and J dropped 10; count of bases not matched to a gene: 22. In nucleotides, the CDR3 is TGTGCCATGGACAGGGGGGTAGTACAAGTACACCTTTGGGAGCAGTTCTTC. This codes for CAMDRGVVQVHLWEQFF. Using reference TRBV5-4 and TRBJ2-1 for the parts outside the CDR3, the full variable domain is ETGVTQSPTHLIKTRGQQVTLRCSSQSGHNTVSWYQQALGQGPQFIFQYYREEENGRGNFPPRFSGLQFPNYSSELNVNALELDDSALYLCAMDRGVVQVHLWEQFFGPGTRLTVL.

J is TRBJ2-3 and V is TRBV7-8; possible D gene TRBD1, 5 bases. The length of the CDR3 is 15 residues. Deletions cut 4 bases from V and 0 bases from J, with 11 bases between. Germline V lookup: CDR1 SGHVS, CDR2 FQNEAQ. CDR3 in amino acids: CASSSYRTSTDTQYF. The CDR3 DNA is TGTGCCAGCAGCTCCTACAGGACGAGCACAGATACGCAGTATTTT.

V and J are TRBV5-1 and TRBJ2-3; 8 positions match TRBD2. Germline-derived CDR1 and CDR2 are SGHRS and YFSETQ. The V segment lost 4 bases and the J segment 2 bases; nucleotides outside the gene matches: 3. This CDR3 is built from 14 residues. The CDR3 sequence is CASSQTSDTDTQYF. The CDR3 region has the DNA TGCGCCAGCAGCCAGACTAGCGACACAGATACGCAGTATTTT. The whole variable domain, filled in from reference TRBV5-1 and TRBJ2-3, reads KAGVTQTPRYLIKTRGQQVTLSCSPISGHRSVSWYQQTPGQGLQFLFEYFSETQRNKGNFPGRFSGRQFSNSRSEMNVSTLELGDSALYLCASSQTSDTDTQYFGPGTRLTVL.

The chain is built from TRBV19 and TRBJ2-3; D is perhaps TRBD1 (5 bases). The germline V gene has CDR1 LNHDA and CDR2 SQIVND (reference sequence). The CDR3 is 15 amino acids. With 1 base removed from V and 6 bases from J, the gap between germline ends came to 14 bases. CDR3 nucleotides: TGTGCCAGTAGTATAGGCACAGGTTTAACGGATACGCAGTATTTT. This translates into CASSIGTGLTDTQYF.

The CDR3 spells CASSLYGGGSGVAKNIQYF. The CDR3 DNA sequence: TGTGCCAGCAGCTTATACGGCGGAGGGTCGGGGGTAGCCAAAAACATTCAGTACTTC. The chain has TRBV7-6 and TRBJ2-4, with D perhaps TRBD2 (6 bases). Trimming shortened V by 2 bases and J by 0 bases, and 20 bases separated the two germline ends. The germline gives CDR1 SGHVS, CDR2 FNYEAQ. This CDR3 comprises 19 residues.

The V call is TRBV18, the J call TRBJ2-7, with 8 positions matching TRBD2. V was clipped by 4 bases and J by 2 bases; unmatched bases: 16. The CDR3 is made up of 18 amino acids. Germline values: CDR1 KGHSH, CDR2 LQKENI. In DNA form, the CDR3 reads TGTGCCAGCTCACGACCGGACGGGGCGGGAGGTGCAACCTACGAGCAGTACTTC. Encoded protein: CASSRPDGAGGATYEQYF.